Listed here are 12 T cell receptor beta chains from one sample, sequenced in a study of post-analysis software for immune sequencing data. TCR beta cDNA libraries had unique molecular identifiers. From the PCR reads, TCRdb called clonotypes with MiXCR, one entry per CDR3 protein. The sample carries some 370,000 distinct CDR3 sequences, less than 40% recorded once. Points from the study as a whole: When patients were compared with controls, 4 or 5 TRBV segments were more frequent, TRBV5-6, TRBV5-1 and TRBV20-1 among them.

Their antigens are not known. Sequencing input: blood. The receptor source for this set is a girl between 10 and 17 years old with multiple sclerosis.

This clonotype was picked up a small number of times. CDR3 in amino acids: CASATGQGSNEQYF. Written as DNA, the CDR3 is TGTGCCTCCGCTACGGGACAGGGGAGTAACGAGCAGTACTTC. The chain uses TRBV10-3 and TRBJ2-7, with 10 nucleotides matching TRBD1. Germline V lookup: CDR1 ENHRY, CDR2 SYGVKD. The V gene end was trimmed by 11 bases and the J gene end by 5 bases; junction bases not matched to a gene: 12. The CDR3 runs 14 residues.

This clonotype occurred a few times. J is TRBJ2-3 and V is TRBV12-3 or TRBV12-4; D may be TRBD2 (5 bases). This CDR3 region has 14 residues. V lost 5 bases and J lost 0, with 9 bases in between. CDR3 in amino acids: CASSQSGSTDTQYF. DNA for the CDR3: TGTGCCAGCAGTCAAAGCGGTAGCACAGATACGCAGTATTTT.

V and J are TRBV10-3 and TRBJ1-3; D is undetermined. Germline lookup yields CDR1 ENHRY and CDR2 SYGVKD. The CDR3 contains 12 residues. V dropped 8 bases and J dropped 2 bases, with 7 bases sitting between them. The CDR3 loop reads CAIAGTGNTIYF. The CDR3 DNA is TGTGCCATCGCAGGAACTGGAAACACCATATATTTT.

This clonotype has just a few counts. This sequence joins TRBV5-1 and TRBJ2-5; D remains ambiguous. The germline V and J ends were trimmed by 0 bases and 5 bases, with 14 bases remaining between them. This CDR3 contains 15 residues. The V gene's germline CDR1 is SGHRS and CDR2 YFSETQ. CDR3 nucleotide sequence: TGCGCCAGCAGCTTGGGACTCCGGCCGAGGGAGACCCAGTACTTC. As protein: CASSLGLRPRETQYF.

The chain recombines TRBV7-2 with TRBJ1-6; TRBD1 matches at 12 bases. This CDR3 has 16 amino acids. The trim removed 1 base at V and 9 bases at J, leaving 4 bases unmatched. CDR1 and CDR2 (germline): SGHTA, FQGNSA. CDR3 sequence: CASSLEGQGARSPLHF. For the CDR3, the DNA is TGTGCCAGCAGCTTAGAGGGACAGGGGGCGCGTTCACCCCTCCACTTT.

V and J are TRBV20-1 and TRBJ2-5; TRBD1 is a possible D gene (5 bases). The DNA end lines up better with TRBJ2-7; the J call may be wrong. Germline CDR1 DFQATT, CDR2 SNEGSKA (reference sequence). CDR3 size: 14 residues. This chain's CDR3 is CSARDPRATYEQYF. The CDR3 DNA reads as TGCAGTGCTAGAGATCCCAGGGCGACCTACGAGCAGTACTTC.

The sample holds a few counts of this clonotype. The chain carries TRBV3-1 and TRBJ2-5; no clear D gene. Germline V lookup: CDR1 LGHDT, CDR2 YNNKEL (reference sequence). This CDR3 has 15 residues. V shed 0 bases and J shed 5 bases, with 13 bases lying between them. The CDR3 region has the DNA TGTGCCAGCAGCCAAGATCTACGGATAGAGGAGACCCAGTACTTC. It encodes CASSQDLRIEETQYF.

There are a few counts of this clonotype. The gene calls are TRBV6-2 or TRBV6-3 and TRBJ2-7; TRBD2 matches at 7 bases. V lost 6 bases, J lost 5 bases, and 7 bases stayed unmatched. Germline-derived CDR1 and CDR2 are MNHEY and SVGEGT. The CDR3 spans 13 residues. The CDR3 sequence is CASSQRGSDEQYF. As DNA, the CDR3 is TGTGCCAGCAGCCAGCGGGGAAGTGACGAGCAGTACTTC.

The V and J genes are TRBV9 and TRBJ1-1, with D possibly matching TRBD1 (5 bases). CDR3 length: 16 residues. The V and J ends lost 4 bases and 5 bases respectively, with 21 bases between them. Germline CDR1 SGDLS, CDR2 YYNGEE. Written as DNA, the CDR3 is TGTGCCAGCAGCCCCCGGATCGGGACTGGAACGACTGAAGCTTTCTTT. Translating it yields CASSPRIGTGTTEAFF.

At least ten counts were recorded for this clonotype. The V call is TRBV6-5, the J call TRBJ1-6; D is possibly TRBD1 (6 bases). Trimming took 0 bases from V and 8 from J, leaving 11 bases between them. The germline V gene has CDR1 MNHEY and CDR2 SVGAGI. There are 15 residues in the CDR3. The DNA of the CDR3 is TGTGCCAGCAGTTACTCGTCAGGGGCTCATTCACCCCTCCACTTT. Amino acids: CASSYSSGAHSPLHF.

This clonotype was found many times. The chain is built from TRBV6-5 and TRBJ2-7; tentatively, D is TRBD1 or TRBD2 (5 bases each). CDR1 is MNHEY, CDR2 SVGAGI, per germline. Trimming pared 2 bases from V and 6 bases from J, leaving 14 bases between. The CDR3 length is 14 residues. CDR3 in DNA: TGTGCCAGCAGTTACGTAGTTGGGGGTAGCGAGCAGTACTTC. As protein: CASSYVVGGSEQYF.

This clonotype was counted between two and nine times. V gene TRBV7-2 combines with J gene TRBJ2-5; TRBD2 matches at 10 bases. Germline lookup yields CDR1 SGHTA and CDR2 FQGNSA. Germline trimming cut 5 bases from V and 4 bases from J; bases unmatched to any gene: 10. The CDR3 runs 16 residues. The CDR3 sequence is CASSARGAGGLETQYF. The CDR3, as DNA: TGTGCCAGCAGCGCCCGAGGAGCGGGGGGGTTAGAGACCCAGTACTTC.